This is a list of T cell receptor beta chains from one sample in a study of cytomegalovirus exposure and HLA in healthy donors. Generated by immunoSEQ multiplex PCR, the TCRdb table keeps only in-frame clones and is missing some. Among 90,000 to 110,000 clones listed, roughly 70% were seen once. The sample was PBMCs. The receptors were sampled from a man aged 35-49 years in good health and CMV-seronegative. Both conserved end residues are part of each CDR3. The order of the fields is D gene, J gene, V gene, clone size, CDR3 protein, CDR3 DNA. A D gene is named only where the DNA matches it firmly. Expanded clones are given a class, and other clones once, few, many or no size at all.

d_gene: NA; j_gene: TRBJ1-6; v_gene: TRBV18; abundance: NA; CDR3aa: CASSRSRAGEGSPLHF; CDR3nt: TGTGCCAGCTCACGATCCCGAGCGGGGGAGGGTTCACCCCTCCACTTT
d_gene: NA; j_gene: TRBJ2-1; v_gene: TRBV30; abundance: NA; CDR3aa: CAWSGPGNEQFF; CDR3nt: TGTGCCTGGAGTGGGCCAGGGAATGAGCAGTTCTTC
d_gene: NA; j_gene: TRBJ1-2; v_gene: TRBV15; abundance: NA; CDR3aa: CATSRESPDRNYGYTF; CDR3nt: TGTGCCACCAGCAGAGAATCCCCAGACAGGAACTATGGCTACACCTTC
d_gene: NA; j_gene: TRBJ2-1; v_gene: TRBV2; abundance: NA; CDR3aa: CAIQRDKYSNEQFF; CDR3nt: TGTGCCATCCAACGGGACAAATACTCCAATGAGCAGTTCTTC
d_gene: TRBD2; j_gene: TRBJ2-3; v_gene: TRBV6-4; abundance: once; CDR3aa: CASRERKRGAVFRTDTQYF; CDR3nt: TGTGCCAGCAGAGAACGGAAGCGGGGGGCCGTTTTTCGCACAGATACGCAGTATTTT
d_gene: TRBD2; j_gene: TRBJ2-3; v_gene: TRBV7-6; abundance: NA; CDR3aa: CASSLGTSGDQQYF; CDR3nt: TGTGCCAGCAGCTTAGGGACTAGCGGGGATCAGCAGTATTTT
d_gene: NA; j_gene: TRBJ2-2; v_gene: TRBV12-5; abundance: NA; CDR3aa: CASGLFRGTGELFF; CDR3nt: TGTGCTAGTGGTTTGTTTAGGGGCACCGGGGAGCTGTTTTTT
d_gene: NA; j_gene: TRBJ1-2; v_gene: TRBV7-2; abundance: NA; CDR3aa: CASSPAGRAGNGYTF; CDR3nt: TGTGCCAGCAGCCCTGCGGGACGCGCAGGGAATGGCTACACCTTC
d_gene: NA; j_gene: TRBJ1-1; v_gene: TRBV10-3; abundance: few; CDR3aa: CAIRGRVEVNRNTEAFF; CDR3nt: TGTGCCATCAGGGGTCGGGTTGAGGTCAACCGGAACACTGAAGCTTTCTTT
d_gene: TRBD1; j_gene: TRBJ2-1; v_gene: TRBV28; abundance: once; CDR3aa: CASSRRQGYVNEQFF; CDR3nt: TGTGCCAGCAGCAGAAGACAGGGCTATGTCAATGAGCAGTTCTTC
d_gene: TRBD2; j_gene: TRBJ2-1; v_gene: TRBV12-5; abundance: NA; CDR3aa: CASGTYPGLAGGNEQFF; CDR3nt: TGTGCTAGTGGTACCTATCCGGGACTAGCGGGGGGTAATGAGCAGTTCTTC
d_gene: NA; j_gene: TRBJ1-6; v_gene: TRBV6-5; abundance: NA; CDR3aa: CASSYSEGYNSPLHF; CDR3nt: TGTGCCAGCAGTTACTCGGAGGGCTATAATTCACCCCTCCACTTT
d_gene: NA; j_gene: TRBJ2-7; v_gene: TRBV5-6; abundance: NA; CDR3aa: CASSPRAGWGEQYF; CDR3nt: TGTGCCAGCAGCCCCAGGGCAGGGTGGGGCGAGCAGTACTTC
d_gene: NA; j_gene: TRBJ2-1; v_gene: TRBV5-8; abundance: NA; CDR3aa: CASSSQGSGNNEQFF; CDR3nt: TGTGCCAGCAGCTCCCAGGGGAGCGGGAACAATGAGCAGTTCTTC
d_gene: TRBD1; j_gene: TRBJ2-1; v_gene: TRBV7-2; abundance: NA; CDR3aa: CASSTTGGYGNEQFF; CDR3nt: TGTGCCAGCAGCACAACAGGGGGCTATGGGAATGAGCAGTTCTTC
d_gene: NA; j_gene: TRBJ2-7; v_gene: TRBV4-1; abundance: NA; CDR3aa: CASSQAEGGHEQYF; CDR3nt: TGCGCCAGCAGCCAAGCGGAGGGGGGGCACGAGCAGTACTTC
d_gene: TRBD1; j_gene: TRBJ2-1; v_gene: TRBV9; abundance: NA; CDR3aa: CASSPDRVPYNEQFF; CDR3nt: TGTGCCAGCAGCCCTGACAGGGTCCCCTACAATGAGCAGTTCTTC
d_gene: TRBD1; j_gene: TRBJ2-7; v_gene: TRBV5-4; abundance: NA; CDR3aa: CASSVRDRPYEQYF; CDR3nt: TGTGCCAGCAGCGTCCGGGACAGGCCCTACGAGCAGTACTTC
d_gene: NA; j_gene: TRBJ2-1; v_gene: TRBV27; abundance: NA; CDR3aa: CASSQGPDTEYNEQFF; CDR3nt: TGTGCCAGCAGTCAAGGTCCCGATACAGAATACAATGAGCAGTTCTTC
d_gene: NA; j_gene: TRBJ1-1; v_gene: TRBV5-1; abundance: NA; CDR3aa: CASSLGGPSTEAFF; CDR3nt: TGCGCCAGCAGCTTGGGGGGGCCGAGCACTGAAGCTTTCTTT
d_gene: TRBD1; j_gene: TRBJ1-2; v_gene: TRBV29-1; abundance: NA; CDR3aa: CSVSTGGGDGYTF; CDR3nt: TGCAGCGTTTCGACAGGGGGCGGCGATGGCTACACCTTC
d_gene: NA; j_gene: TRBJ2-1; v_gene: TRBV29-1; abundance: NA; CDR3aa: CSVQTPSYNEQFF; CDR3nt: TGCAGCGTTCAGACACCTTCCTACAATGAGCAGTTCTTC
d_gene: NA; j_gene: TRBJ1-3; v_gene: TRBV11-2; abundance: NA; CDR3aa: CASSLVSASGNTIYF; CDR3nt: TGTGCCAGCAGCTTAGTTAGCGCCTCTGGAAACACCATATATTTT
d_gene: TRBD1; j_gene: TRBJ1-5; v_gene: TRBV4-3; abundance: NA; CDR3aa: CASSQAIRGPLNQPQHF; CDR3nt: TGCGCCAGCAGCCAAGCGATCAGGGGGCCCCTCAATCAGCCCCAGCATTTT
d_gene: NA; j_gene: TRBJ1-5; v_gene: TRBV11-2; abundance: NA; CDR3aa: CASSSTESNQPQHF; CDR3nt: TGTGCCAGCAGCTCGACGGAGAGCAATCAGCCCCAGCATTTT
d_gene: NA; j_gene: TRBJ1-1; v_gene: TRBV9; abundance: NA; CDR3aa: CASTNLQGNTEAFF; CDR3nt: TGTGCCAGCACCAATCTACAGGGGAACACTGAAGCTTTCTTT
d_gene: TRBD1; j_gene: TRBJ1-5; v_gene: TRBV5-1; abundance: NA; CDR3aa: CASSFGTGAGQPQHF; CDR3nt: TGCGCCAGCAGCTTTGGGACAGGGGCCGGGCAGCCCCAGCATTTT
d_gene: TRBD1; j_gene: TRBJ2-1; v_gene: TRBV19; abundance: NA; CDR3aa: CASSIAAGGYYNEQFF; CDR3nt: TGTGCCAGTAGTATAGCCGCAGGGGGCTACTACAATGAGCAGTTCTTC
d_gene: TRBD1; j_gene: TRBJ1-1; v_gene: TRBV19; abundance: once; CDR3aa: CASSIFGQGGTEAFF; CDR3nt: TGTGCCAGTAGTATTTTTGGACAGGGTGGCACTGAAGCTTTCTTT
d_gene: NA; j_gene: TRBJ1-3; v_gene: TRBV10-2; abundance: NA; CDR3aa: CASSVRFNRVSGNTIYF; CDR3nt: TGCGCCAGCAGTGTCCGGTTCAACAGGGTCTCTGGAAACACCATATATTTT
d_gene: NA; j_gene: TRBJ1-2; v_gene: TRBV5-6; abundance: NA; CDR3aa: CASSLVGDINYGYTF; CDR3nt: TGTGCCAGCAGCTTGGTCGGGGATATCAACTATGGCTACACCTTC
d_gene: TRBD1; j_gene: TRBJ2-7; v_gene: TRBV6-5; abundance: NA; CDR3aa: CASSLTTGAYEQYF; CDR3nt: TGTGCCAGCAGCTTGACGACAGGGGCCTACGAGCAGTACTTC
d_gene: NA; j_gene: TRBJ2-3; v_gene: TRBV7-2; abundance: NA; CDR3aa: CASSLAIGGATDTQYF; CDR3nt: TGTGCCAGCAGCTTAGCGATTGGGGGGGCTACAGATACGCAGTATTTT
d_gene: TRBD1; j_gene: TRBJ1-2; v_gene: TRBV5-1; abundance: NA; CDR3aa: CASSLIPDRTNYGYTF; CDR3nt: TGCGCCAGCAGCTTGATTCCGGACAGGACTAACTATGGCTACACCTTC
d_gene: TRBD2; j_gene: TRBJ2-1; v_gene: TRBV7-3; abundance: NA; CDR3aa: CASSLLAGEGNEQFF; CDR3nt: TGTGCCAGCAGCTTACTAGCGGGGGAGGGGAATGAGCAGTTCTTC
d_gene: TRBD1; j_gene: TRBJ1-5; v_gene: TRBV28; abundance: NA; CDR3aa: CASSFGTGNQPQHF; CDR3nt: TGTGCCAGCAGTTTTGGGACAGGGAACCAGCCCCAGCATTTT
d_gene: TRBD1; j_gene: TRBJ2-7; v_gene: TRBV5-4; abundance: NA; CDR3aa: CASSFGDRAPYEQYF; CDR3nt: TGTGCCAGCAGCTTTGGGGACAGGGCTCCTTACGAGCAGTACTTC
d_gene: NA; j_gene: TRBJ1-1; v_gene: TRBV9; abundance: NA; CDR3aa: CASSPGERGTEAFF; CDR3nt: TGTGCCAGCAGCCCCGGGGAAAGAGGCACTGAAGCTTTCTTT
d_gene: NA; j_gene: TRBJ2-3; v_gene: TRBV7-6; abundance: NA; CDR3aa: CASSLLGGADTQYF; CDR3nt: TGTGCCAGCAGCCTCCTAGGGGGGGCAGATACGCAGTATTTT
d_gene: TRBD1; j_gene: TRBJ1-1; v_gene: TRBV7-9; abundance: NA; CDR3aa: CASSLNGRGRRLNTEAFF; CDR3nt: TGTGCCAGCAGCCTCAATGGCAGGGGGCGACGATTAAACACTGAAGCTTTCTTT
d_gene: TRBD1; j_gene: TRBJ1-2; v_gene: TRBV7-9; abundance: few; CDR3aa: CSSSDRAGGYTF; CDR3nt: TGTTCCAGCAGCGACAGGGCTGGTGGCTACACCTTC
d_gene: TRBD2; j_gene: TRBJ2-7; v_gene: TRBV11-2; abundance: few; CDR3aa: CASSLPGLAGGRQYF; CDR3nt: TGTGCCAGCAGCTTACCCGGACTAGCGGGGGGGCGTCAGTACTTC
d_gene: NA; j_gene: TRBJ1-6; v_gene: TRBV28; abundance: NA; CDR3aa: CASSLDLAGLTNSPLHF; CDR3nt: TGTGCCAGCAGTTTAGATTTGGCAGGGTTGACTAATTCACCCCTCCACTTT
d_gene: NA; j_gene: TRBJ1-1; v_gene: TRBV7-8; abundance: few; CDR3aa: CASSFNTGSFSEAFF; CDR3nt: TGTGCCAGCAGCTTCAATACAGGTTCATTTTCTGAAGCTTTCTTT
d_gene: NA; j_gene: TRBJ2-6; v_gene: TRBV7-2; abundance: NA; CDR3aa: CASNLRLTSGANVLTF; CDR3nt: TGTGCCAGCAACCTCAGGCTCACCTCTGGGGCCAACGTCCTGACTTTC
d_gene: TRBD2; j_gene: TRBJ2-7; v_gene: TRBV28; abundance: NA; CDR3aa: CASSLGLAGGPYEQYF; CDR3nt: TGTGCCAGCAGTTTAGGCCTAGCGGGGGGGCCCTACGAGCAGTACTTC